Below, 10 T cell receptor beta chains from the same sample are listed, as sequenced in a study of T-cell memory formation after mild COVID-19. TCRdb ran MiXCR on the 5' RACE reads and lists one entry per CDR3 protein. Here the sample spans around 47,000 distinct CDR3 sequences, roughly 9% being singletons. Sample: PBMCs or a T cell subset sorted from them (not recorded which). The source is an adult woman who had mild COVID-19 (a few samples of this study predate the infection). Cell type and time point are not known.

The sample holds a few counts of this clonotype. CDR3 sequence (DNA): TGCAGTGCTAGAGATTCCCTAACAGGGGCTGGTGGCTACACCTTC. Its translation: CSARDSLTGAGGYTF. The chain joins TRBV20-1 to TRBJ1-2; 7 nucleotides align to TRBD1. Germline-derived CDR1 and CDR2 are DFQATT and SNEGSKA (reference sequence). V was clipped by 0 bases and J by 7 bases; unmatched bases: 11. This CDR3 is built from 15 residues.

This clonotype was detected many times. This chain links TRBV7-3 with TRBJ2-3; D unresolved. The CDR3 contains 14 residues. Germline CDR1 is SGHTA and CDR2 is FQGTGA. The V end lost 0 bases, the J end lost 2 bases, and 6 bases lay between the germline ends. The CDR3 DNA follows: TGTGCCAGCAGCTTAACTAAAGACACAGATACGCAGTATTTT. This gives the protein CASSLTKDTDTQYF.

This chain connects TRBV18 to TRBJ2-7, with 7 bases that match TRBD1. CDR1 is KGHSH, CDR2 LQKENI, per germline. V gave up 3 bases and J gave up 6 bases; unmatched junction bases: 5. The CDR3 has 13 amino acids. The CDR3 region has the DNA TGTGCCAGCTCACCCCAACGACAGGGCGAGCAGTACTTC. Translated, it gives CASSPQRQGEQYF.

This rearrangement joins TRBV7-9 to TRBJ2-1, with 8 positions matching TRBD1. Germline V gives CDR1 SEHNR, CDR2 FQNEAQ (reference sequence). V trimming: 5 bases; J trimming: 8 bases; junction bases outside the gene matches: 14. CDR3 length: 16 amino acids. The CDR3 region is CASSASLWTGIDEQFF. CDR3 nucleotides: TGTGCCAGCAGCGCCTCTCTCTGGACAGGGATCGATGAGCAGTTCTTC.

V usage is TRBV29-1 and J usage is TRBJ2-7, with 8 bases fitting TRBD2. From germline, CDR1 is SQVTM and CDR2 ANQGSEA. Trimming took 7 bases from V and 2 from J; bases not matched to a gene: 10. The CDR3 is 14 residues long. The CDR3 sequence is CSAVREGVPYEQYF. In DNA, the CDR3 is TGCAGCGCTGTCCGGGAGGGGGTACCCTACGAGCAGTACTTC.

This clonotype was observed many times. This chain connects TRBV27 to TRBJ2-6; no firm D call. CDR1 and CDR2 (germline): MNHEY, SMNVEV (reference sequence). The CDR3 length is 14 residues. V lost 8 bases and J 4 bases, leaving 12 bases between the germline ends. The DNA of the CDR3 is TGTGCCAGCTCTTCAGCTGTCGGGGCCAACGTCCTGACTTTC. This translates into CASSSAVGANVLTF.

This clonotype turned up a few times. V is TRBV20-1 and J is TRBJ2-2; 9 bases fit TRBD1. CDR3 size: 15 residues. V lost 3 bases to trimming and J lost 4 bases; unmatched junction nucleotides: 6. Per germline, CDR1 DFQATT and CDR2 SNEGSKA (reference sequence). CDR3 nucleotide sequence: TGCAGTGCTAGTGACTCGGACAGGGGCACCGGGGAGCTGTTTTTT. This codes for CSASDSDRGTGELFF.

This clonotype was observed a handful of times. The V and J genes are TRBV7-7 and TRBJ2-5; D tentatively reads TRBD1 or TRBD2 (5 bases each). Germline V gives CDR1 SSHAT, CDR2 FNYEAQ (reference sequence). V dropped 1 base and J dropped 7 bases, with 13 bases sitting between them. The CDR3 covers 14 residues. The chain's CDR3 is CASSLGSTGGTQYF. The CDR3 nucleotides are TGTGCCAGCAGCTTAGGAAGCACTGGGGGGACCCAGTACTTC.

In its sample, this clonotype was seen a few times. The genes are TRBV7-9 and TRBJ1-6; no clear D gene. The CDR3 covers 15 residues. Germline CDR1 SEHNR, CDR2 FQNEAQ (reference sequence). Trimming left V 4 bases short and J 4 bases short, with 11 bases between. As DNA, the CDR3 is TGTGCCAGCAGCTCGTCCATGGTATATAATTCACCCCTCCACTTT. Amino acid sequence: CASSSSMVYNSPLHF. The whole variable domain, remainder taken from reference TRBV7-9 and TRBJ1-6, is DTGVSQNPRHKITKRGQNVTFRCDPISEHNRLYWYRQTLGQGPEFLTYFQNEAQLEKSRLLSDRFSAERPKGSFSTLEIQRTEQGDSAMYLCASSSSMVYNSPLHFGNGTRLTVT.

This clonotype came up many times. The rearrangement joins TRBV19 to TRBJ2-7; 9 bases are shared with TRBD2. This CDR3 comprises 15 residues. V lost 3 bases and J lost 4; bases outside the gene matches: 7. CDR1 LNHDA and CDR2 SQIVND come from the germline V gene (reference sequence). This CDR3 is CASSIRGGRVYEQYF. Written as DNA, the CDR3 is TGTGCCAGTAGTATCCGTGGCGGGAGGGTTTACGAGCAGTACTTC.